This record concerns one TCR beta chain sequence. This receptor's antigen is unknown. Per-base qualities were not stored, and no clone one base away is much larger. TCRbeta-specific cDNA was reverse-transcribed from 500 ng total RNA using a constant-region primer and ProtoScript II reverse transcriptase. Three nested multiplex PCR rounds, following a slightly modified ARM-PCR procedure, were used to build the TCRbeta libraries. The first two PCR rounds used multiplex TRBV1-TRBV30 forward primers with a Cbeta reverse primer, each for about 10 cycles. Sample barcodes and Illumina adapters were added in a final 25-cycle PCR using Deep VentR polymerase. Before sequencing, amplicons of 200-500 bp were purified from gel using a QIAquick gel extraction kit. An Illumina HiSeq 2500 was used to sequence the TCRbeta amplicons, generating 250-bp paired-end reads. The study's processing was this. Reads were quality-trimmed with Trimmomatic v0.33, and paired reads were merged with FLASH v1.2.11 to recover full CDR3 sequences. V, D and J germline segments were assigned to the rearranged TCRbeta sequences using MiGEC v1.2.1b. VDJtools v1.0.0 computed clonotype statistics and Shannon-Wiener diversity indices. To reduce sampling bias, subsequent analyses other than the diversity analysis used only the 250 most abundant clonotypes in each sample. TCRdb trimmed the raw reads at Q25, called clones with MiXCR and kept productive beta chains. All rows with the same CDR3 protein become a single entry with the most common DNA and genes. TCRdb's processing, not the authors' own work, is the source of the V and J calls. Within this sample are 65,000 to 90,000 distinct CDR3 sequences, with approximately 70% of them counted one time only. Clones ranked in the top ten supply roughly 21% of the sample.

The data originate from a study of tumor-infiltrating lymphocytes in primary liver carcinoma (dated by TCRdb to the late 2010s). Broadly, across the study: Of the five patients, three men and two women aged 30 to 69 years, four had hepatocellular carcinoma and one had combined HCC and intrahepatic cholangiocarcinoma. High reproducibility was observed for the technical replicate repertoires, with mean shared-clone rates approximately 0.92 and correlation coefficients above 0.95. A total of about 35 specimens from 5 patients underwent TCRbeta repertoire sequencing, comprising around 25 tumor regions, 5 adjacent noncancerous liver tissues and 5 peripheral blood samples. The study combined TCRbeta repertoire sequencing, expression microarrays and whole-exome sequencing across five regions of each liver tumor, with adjacent normal tissue and blood. The tumors of the five patients were staged as T1-T3 N0M0, with maximum diameters ranging from roughly 4 to 11 cm. Each sample produced about 3.5 to 7.13 million productive TCRbeta reads, and read depth showed no significant difference between tissue types. To link TCRbeta repertoire diversity with the local molecular phenotype, the approximately 27 tumor region samples were profiled using Agilent mRNA microarrays.

General findings and caveats noted by the study authors: Comparison of CD4+ and CD8+ T cell repertoires was precluded by the use of bulk unsorted samples. The top 250 clones accounted for a significantly greater share of the repertoire in tumors than in blood (p = 0.039). Only five patients were included in the study, and the authors note that the findings should be validated in a larger study. Only the TCR beta chain was sequenced, so true repertoire diversity is likely underestimated because unpaired alpha chains were not captured. Pairs of tumor regions showed greater repertoire overlap (mean around 36%) than tumor-adjacent pairs (roughly 17%) or tumor-blood pairs (around 15%), which is consistent with antigen-driven expansion. Just about 8-25% of top clones turned up in all five regions of a tumor, which suggests spatial heterogeneity among tumor-infiltrating T cells.

Without any cell sorting, total RNA and DNA were extracted together from about 19-30 mg of bulk tissue using the AllPrep DNA/RNA mini kit. A handful of patients with histopathologically diagnosed primary liver carcinoma underwent surgical resection in China between late 2015 and March 2016. Chronic HBV infection was present in the patients, and the patients were treatment-naive at sampling. Each tumor was sampled at five spatially separated regions: the tumor centre plus the superior, inferior, left-lateral and right-lateral poles. Histological examination found more than 80% viable tumor cells in every tumor sample. Pieces of fresh tumor and adjacent tissue were cut in half, with one half kept in RNAlater at -80 degrees C and the other half sent for histology. Trimming removed 3 bases from V and 4 bases from J, leaving 19 bases between the germline ends. The germline V gene encodes CDR1 SGHNT and CDR2 YYREEE (reference sequence). From its cysteine to its phenylalanine, the CDR3 spans 16 amino acids. The entry retains the CDR3 DNA only, 48 bases that are in frame from base 1.

Specimen: liver tumor tissue from sampling region 1. The cell subset or site label for this specimen denotes: tumor region T1, superior pole. The chain is made from TRBV5-4 and TRBJ2-5; the D gene is perhaps TRBD2, from 5 matching bases. The clonotype was recovered from a man aged 40-49 years with primary liver carcinoma and hepatitis B virus infection. Read as DNA, the sequence is TGTGCCAGCAGCTCTACGACTGGCGGGTGTGGAGAGACCCAGTACTTC. This gives the protein CASSSTTGGCGETQYF.